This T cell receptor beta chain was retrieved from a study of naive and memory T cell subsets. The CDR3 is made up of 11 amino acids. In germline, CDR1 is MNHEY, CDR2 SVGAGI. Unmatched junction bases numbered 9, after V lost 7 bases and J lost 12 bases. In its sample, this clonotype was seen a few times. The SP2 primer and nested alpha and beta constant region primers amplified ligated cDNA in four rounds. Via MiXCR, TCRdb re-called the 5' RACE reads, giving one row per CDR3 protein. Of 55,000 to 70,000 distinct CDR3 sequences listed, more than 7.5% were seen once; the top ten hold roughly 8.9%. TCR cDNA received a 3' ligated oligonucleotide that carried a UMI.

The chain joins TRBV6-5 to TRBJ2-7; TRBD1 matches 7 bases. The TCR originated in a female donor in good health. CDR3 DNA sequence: TGTGCCAGCATCCAGGGGGACAGCCCGTACTTC. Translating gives CASIQGDSPYF.